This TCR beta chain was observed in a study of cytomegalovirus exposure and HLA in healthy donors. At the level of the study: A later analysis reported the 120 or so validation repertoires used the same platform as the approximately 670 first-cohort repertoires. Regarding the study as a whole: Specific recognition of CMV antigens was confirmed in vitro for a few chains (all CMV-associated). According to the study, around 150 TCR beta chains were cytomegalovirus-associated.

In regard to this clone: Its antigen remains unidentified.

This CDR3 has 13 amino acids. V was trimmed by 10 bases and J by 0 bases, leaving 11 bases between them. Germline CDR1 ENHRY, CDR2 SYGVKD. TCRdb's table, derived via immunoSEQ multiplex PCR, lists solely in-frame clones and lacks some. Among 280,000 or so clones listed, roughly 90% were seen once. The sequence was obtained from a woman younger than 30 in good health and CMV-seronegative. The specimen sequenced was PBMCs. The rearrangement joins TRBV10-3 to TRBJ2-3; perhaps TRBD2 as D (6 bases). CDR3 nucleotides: TGTGCCACGGGGACTTCTAGCACAGATACGCAGTATTTT. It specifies CATGTSSTDTQYF.